These 32 T cell receptor beta chains share one sample of origin, sequenced in a study of CD8+CD57+ T cells in acquired aplastic anemia (dated by TCRdb to the late 2010s). Expansion of CD8+CD57+ cells had been shown by flow cytometry in the patients chosen for sequencing. This sample was sequenced with an Illumina HiSeq 2000. Profiling of TCR beta VDJ combinations and CDR3 sequences used genomic DNA as the template. The public sequencing data were trimmed at Q25 with fastp and processed into clonotypes with MiXCR by TCRdb, which kept only in-frame beta chains. Rows merge per CDR3 protein into single entries with the most common DNA and genes. The sample table lists roughly 290,000 distinct CDR3 sequences, 45% to 65% of them with a count of one. Roughly 1.2% of the sample comes from the top ten. Input material: sorted CD4+, CD8+, or CD8+CD57+ T cells (not recorded which) from PBMCs. The source is a human donor with aplastic anemia.

This rearrangement joins TRBV6-1 to TRBJ1-6; D possibly corresponds to TRBD1 (6 bases). The CDR3 has 15 amino acids. CDR1 and CDR2 from the germline V gene are MNHNS and SASEGT. V was pared by 2 bases and J by 7 bases, with 12 bases between. The CDR3 coding sequence is TGTGCCAGCAGTGAAAAGGTCACAGGGAATTCACCCCTCCACTTT. Protein sequence: CASSEKVTGNSPLHF.

This chain connects TRBV7-2 to TRBJ1-6; 9 bases are shared with TRBD1. This CDR3 comprises 17 residues. Germline values: CDR1 SGHTA, CDR2 FQGNSA. After removal of 5 bases from V and 9 bases from J, the junction contained 14 bases not matched to a gene. Written as DNA, the CDR3 is TGTGCCAGCAGCCAAACGAGGACAGGGGTTGTGGCTTCACCCCTCCACTTT. Translation gives CASSQTRTGVVASPLHF.

The CDR3 region is CASSWTSGGMSEQFF. The CDR3 region has the DNA TGTGCCAGCAGCTGGACTAGCGGGGGGATGAGTGAGCAGTTCTTC. The rearrangement joins TRBV11-1 to TRBJ2-1; 14 nucleotides align to TRBD2. V was pared by 4 bases and J by 9 bases, with 5 bases of the junction left unmatched. CDR1 and CDR2 from the germline V gene are SGHAT and FQDESV (reference sequence). The CDR3 has 15 amino acids.

This clonotype was detected only once. At one end, the junction sequence differs from germline, possibly due to a read error. The chain couples TRBV15 to TRBJ2-2; D remains unclear. CDR1 LNHNV and CDR2 YYDKDF come from the germline V gene (reference sequence). The CDR3 loop spans 11 amino acids. CDR3 amino acids: CATSMGAELFF. As DNA, the CDR3 is TGTGCCACGAGCATGGGCGCGGAGCTGTTTTTT.

This clonotype was detected many times. The chain carries TRBV7-2 and TRBJ1-4; unclear D gene. This CDR3 contains 13 residues. Germline V gene lookup returns CDR1 SGHTA and CDR2 FQGNSA. V was cut by 1 base and J by 7 bases, with 7 bases left in between. CDR3: CASSLVEFEKLFF. CDR3 DNA sequence: TGTGCCAGCAGCTTAGTAGAGTTTGAAAAACTGTTTTTT.

V is TRBV7-2 and J is TRBJ2-2, with D possibly matching TRBD1 (6 bases). The germline V gene encodes CDR1 SGHTA and CDR2 FQGNSA. V was trimmed by 5 bases and J by 5 bases, leaving 15 bases between them. The CDR3 is 15 residues long. The CDR3 loop is CASSTHRVPTGELFF. CDR3 DNA sequence: TGTGCCAGCAGCACCCACAGGGTCCCAACCGGGGAGCTGTTTTTT.

The chain couples TRBV7-9 to TRBJ1-5, with 9 bases lining up with TRBD1. This CDR3 is 16 amino acids long. Germline CDR1 is SEHNR and CDR2 is FQNEAQ (reference sequence). The V segment lost 3 bases and the J segment 11 bases; nucleotides outside the gene matches: 14. Written as DNA, the CDR3 is TGTGCCAGCAGCTTTACCGGGACAGGGAGGGACGTGGCCCAGCATTTT. The encoded protein is CASSFTGTGRDVAQHF.

The table lists this clonotype with a count of one. With a much larger clone just one base away, this may be a read error. V gene TRBV19 combines with J gene TRBJ2-5; D is unclear. Trimming pared 6 bases from V and 2 bases from J, leaving 16 bases between. The CDR3 has 15 amino acids. Germline loops: CDR1 LNHDA, CDR2 SQIVND (reference sequence). The CDR3, as DNA: TGTGCCAGTAGCATATCCTCGCGGTCTCAAGAGACCCAGTACTTC. Translated, it gives CASSISSRSQETQYF. The full variable domain, its missing parts supplied by reference TRBV19 and TRBJ2-5, is DGGITQSPKYLFRKEGQNVTLSCEQNLNHDAMYWYRQDPGQGLRLIYYSQIVNDFQKGDIAEGYSVSREKKESFPLTVTSAQKNPTAFYLCASSISSRSQETQYFGPGTRLLVL.

The table lists this clonotype with a few counts. At one of its ends the junction is not consistent with the germline gene, which may arise from a read error. The rearrangement uses TRBV15 and TRBJ1-2, with 8 bases identical to TRBD1. CDR1 and CDR2 (germline): LNHNV, YYDKDF (reference sequence). The CDR3 runs 14 residues. CDR3 protein: CATSTLQGAAEVSF. In DNA, the CDR3 is TGTGCCACCAGCACCCTTCAGGGGGCCGCCGAGGTCTCCTTC.

This chain uses TRBV20-1 with TRBJ1-3; tentatively, D is TRBD1 (5 bases). The CDR3 totals 15 residues. Germline assignment: CDR1 DFQATT and CDR2 SNEGSKA (reference sequence). Trimming cost V 2 bases and J 4 bases, with 15 bases left between them. DNA for the CDR3: TGCAGTGCTAGAATGGGGGGAGGAATAGGAAACACCATATATTTT. Its translation is CSARMGGGIGNTIYF.

CDR3 residues: CASSQAGTALEGYTF. The CDR3 nucleotides read TGTGCCAGCAGCCAAGCCGGGACAGCGCTGGAGGGCTACACCTTC. The chain carries TRBV14 and TRBJ1-2, with 7 bases fitting TRBD1. From germline, CDR1 is SGHDN and CDR2 FVKESK. The CDR3 is made up of 15 amino acids. Losses at the gene ends were 1 base for V and 8 bases for J; bases not matched to a gene: 10.

The J gene is TRBJ2-7, the V gene TRBV5-8; TRBD2 matches at 7 bases. Losses at the gene ends were 5 bases for V and 2 bases for J; bases not matched to a gene: 7. The CDR3 runs to 14 residues. Germline CDR1 reads SGHTS; CDR2 reads YDEGEE. The CDR3 spells CASSRTSAAYEQYF. DNA of the CDR3: TGTGCCAGCAGTAGAACTAGCGCGGCCTACGAGCAGTACTTC.

This clonotype was seen a few times. This chain joins TRBV7-9 and TRBJ2-7; D possibly corresponds to TRBD2 (5 bases). CDR3 length equals 15 residues. CDR1 SEHNR and CDR2 FQNEAQ come from the germline V gene (reference sequence). V was trimmed by 2 bases and J by 1 base, leaving 12 bases between them. The CDR3 bases are TGTGCCAGCAGCTTATTCGGTGAGGGTTCCTACGAGCAGTACTTC. Translation gives CASSLFGEGSYEQYF.

The chain combines TRBV29-1 with TRBJ1-1; D perhaps matches TRBD1 (5 bases). The CDR3 runs to 11 residues. Trimming cost V 2 bases and J 10 bases, with 11 bases left between them. Germline CDR1 is SQVTM and CDR2 is ANQGSEA. The CDR3 spells CSVELGLGAFF. CDR3 in DNA: TGCAGCGTTGAACTGGGGCTAGGAGCTTTCTTT.

Ten or more counts support this clonotype. The chain employs TRBV19 and TRBJ2-7; D tentatively fits TRBD1 or TRBD2 (5 bases each). The CDR3 consists of 17 residues. Germline-derived CDR1 and CDR2 are LNHDA and SQIVND (reference sequence). Trimming pared 4 bases from V and 2 bases from J, leaving 21 bases between. CDR3 amino acids: CASSTSGQGRDTYEQYF. Here the CDR3 DNA reads TGTGCCAGTAGTACCTCGGGGCAGGGTAGAGACACCTACGAGCAGTACTTC.

This clonotype was counted ten times or more. This rearrangement joins TRBV3-1 to TRBJ1-1; 7 nucleotides agree with TRBD1. CDR1 LGHDT and CDR2 YNNKEL come from the germline V gene (reference sequence). Losses at the gene ends were 1 base for V and 5 bases for J; bases not matched to a gene: 7. This CDR3 comprises 15 residues. CDR3 loop: CASSQGPGGGTEAFF. The CDR3 coding sequence is TGTGCCAGCAGCCAAGGCCCAGGGGGAGGTACTGAAGCTTTCTTT. The full variable domain, rest sourced from reference TRBV3-1 and TRBJ1-1, is DTAVSQTPKYLVTQMGNDKSIKCEQNLGHDTMYWYKQDSKKFLKIMFSYNNKELIINETVPNRFSPKSPDKAHLNLHINSLELGDSAVYFCASSQGPGGGTEAFFGQGTRLTVV.

There are many counts of this clonotype. The V gene is TRBV9, the J gene TRBJ1-1, with TRBD1 as a possible D gene (5 bases). Germline CDR1 reads SGDLS; CDR2 reads YYNGEE. This CDR3 comprises 15 residues. The ends were cut back, 4 bases at V and 0 bases at J, with 13 bases in the middle. In nucleotides, the CDR3 is TGTGCCAGCAGCCCACATGCGGGGGTGAACACTGAAGCTTTCTTT. Amino acids: CASSPHAGVNTEAFF.

This rearrangement joins TRBV24-1 to TRBJ2-1, with 7 bases identical to TRBD1. The CDR3 runs to 16 residues. Germline-derived CDR1 and CDR2 are KGHDR and SFDVKD. The V segment lost 3 bases and the J segment 2 bases; nucleotides outside the gene matches: 6. The CDR3 region is CATSDGTTGTYNEQFF. DNA of the CDR3: TGTGCCACCAGTGATGGTACGACAGGGACCTACAATGAGCAGTTCTTC.

This chain links TRBV7-6 with TRBJ1-6, with 9 bases that match TRBD1. CDR1 SGHVS and CDR2 FNYEAQ come from the germline V gene. The ends lost 1 base at V and 4 bases at J; junction bases unmatched: 2. The CDR3 runs 16 residues. In nucleotides, the CDR3 is TGTGCCAGCAGCTTAGAGGGGACAGGGTATAATTCACCCCTCCACTTT. Its protein is CASSLEGTGYNSPLHF. The whole variable domain, remainder taken from reference TRBV7-6 and TRBJ1-6, is GAGVSQSPRYKVTKRGQDVALRCDPISGHVSLYWYRQALGQGPEFLTYFNYEAQQDKSGLPNDRFSAERPEGSISTLTIQRTEQRDSAMYRCASSLEGTGYNSPLHFGNGTRLTVT.

This chain joins TRBV7-9 and TRBJ2-7; the match to TRBD1 covers 8 bases. From germline, CDR1 is SEHNR and CDR2 FQNEAQ (reference sequence). After removal of 5 bases from V and 12 bases from J, the junction contained 18 bases not matched to a gene. This CDR3 has 15 amino acids. The CDR3 DNA is TGTGCCAGCAGCCAACCCTGGACAGGGACCCCTCTACGGTACTTC. Its protein is CASSQPWTGTPLRYF.

This sequence joins TRBV16 and TRBJ1-1, with 9 positions matching TRBD1. CDR1 and CDR2 from the germline V gene are KGHSY and FQNENV. J was trimmed by 5 bases and V by 6 bases; bases with no gene match: 10. This CDR3 contains 15 residues. The CDR3 region is CASSRAGQGKTEAFF. The CDR3 DNA sequence: TGTGCCAGCAGTAGGGCGGGACAGGGAAAAACTGAAGCTTTCTTT. Variable domain in full (rest from reference TRBV16 and TRBJ1-1): GEEVAQTPKHLVRGEGQKAKLYCAPIKGHSYVFWYQQVLKNEFKFLISFQNENVFDETGMPKERFSAKCLPNSPCSLEIQATKLEDSAVYFCASSRAGQGKTEAFFGQGTRLTVV.

This clonotype was seen ten or more times. The chain is built from TRBV29-1 and TRBJ2-1; maybe TRBD2 (6 bases). The germline V gene has CDR1 SQVTM and CDR2 ANQGSEA. This CDR3 contains 13 residues. Trimming took off 4 bases at V and 3 bases at J, with 10 bases between the two ends. The CDR3 DNA sequence: TGCAGCGTTGGGCGGGATTACTACAATGAGCAGTTCTTC. This gives the protein CSVGRDYYNEQFF.

As regards this clonotype: No conserved phenylalanine or tryptophan ends this CDR3, so it is likely a read error. Because the CDR3's place on the DNA is in doubt, the DNA is left out and the CDR3 is given as listed by TCRdb. The chain couples TRBV20-1 to TRBJ2-2; TRBD2 was called by the table and not checked on the DNA. The CDR3 spans 18 amino acids, including both terminal residues. Germline CDR1 is DFQATT and CDR2 is SNEGSKA (reference sequence). The CDR3 loop is CSASTGTSDRPEHRGAVV.

The rearrangement joins TRBV2 to TRBJ2-2; D is uncertain. The CDR3 is made up of 12 amino acids. Germline-derived CDR1 and CDR2 are SNHLY and FYNNEI. The V gene lost 8 bases and the J gene lost 5 bases, with 9 bases spanning the gap. CDR3 in DNA: TGTGCCAGCGGGTCCTTAACCGGGGAGCTGTTTTTT. Amino acids: CASGSLTGELFF. Based on the CDR3 plus reference TRBV2 and TRBJ2-2, the full variable domain is EPEVTQTPSHQVTQMGQEVILRCVPISNHLYFYWYRQILGQKVEFLVSFYNNEISEKSEIFDDQFSVERPDGSNFTLKIRSTKLEDSAMYFCASGSLTGELFFGEGSRLTVL.

The V gene is TRBV9, the J gene TRBJ2-1, with D possibly TRBD2 on 5 matching bases. The CDR3 totals 15 residues. V shed 4 bases and J shed 4 bases, with 15 bases lying between them. The V gene's germline CDR1 is SGDLS and CDR2 YYNGEE. CDR3: CASSLTGNIYNEQFF. The CDR3 DNA reads as TGTGCCAGCAGCTTAACCGGGAACATTTACAATGAGCAGTTCTTC.

In its sample, this clonotype was seen once. The rearrangement joins TRBV20-1 to TRBJ1-2; D is perhaps TRBD1 (6 bases). Deletions cut 3 bases from V and 4 bases from J, with 15 bases between. The CDR3 is made up of 14 amino acids. Germline CDR1 reads DFQATT; CDR2 reads SNEGSKA (reference sequence). The CDR3 DNA is TGCAGTGCTAGGGATGTGGGGGGCCCCTATGGCTACACCTTC. Translating it yields CSARDVGGPYGYTF.

The chain recombines TRBV9 with TRBJ1-3, with D hard to call. Deletions cut 1 base from V and 4 bases from J, with 12 bases between. The CDR3 is 15 amino acids. From germline, CDR1 is SGDLS and CDR2 YYNGEE. This chain's CDR3 is CASSVSSEGGNTIYF. CDR3 DNA sequence: TGTGCCAGCAGCGTATCATCAGAGGGAGGAAACACCATATATTTT.

This clonotype was detected only a few times. The V call is TRBV20-1, the J call TRBJ1-1, with a tentative D call TRBD1 (5 bases). Trimming removed 4 bases at V and 3 bases at J, with 12 bases between. CDR3 length: 13 amino acids. The germline V gene encodes CDR1 DFQATT and CDR2 SNEGSKA (reference sequence). The CDR3 here is CSATGGADTEAFF. Written as DNA, the CDR3 is TGCAGTGCTACGGGGGGAGCGGACACTGAAGCTTTCTTT.

The chain couples TRBV7-3 to TRBJ2-5; D remains unclear. Trimming removed 5 bases from V and 5 bases from J, with 12 bases in between. The germline V gene has CDR1 SGHTA and CDR2 FQGTGA. This CDR3 is built from 13 residues. CDR3 sequence reads: CASSLSSPETQYF. In DNA, the CDR3 is TGTGCCAGCAGCCTCTCCTCCCCCGAGACCCAGTACTTC.

This clonotype has only one observation. V is TRBV6-5 and J is TRBJ2-7; D possibly corresponds to TRBD2 (5 bases). The CDR3 contains 13 residues. Germline CDR1 reads MNHEY; CDR2 reads SVGAGI. The ends were cut back, 6 bases at V and 2 bases at J, with 11 bases in the middle. The CDR3 DNA is TGTGCCAGCAGAGAGGGCGTTACCTACGAGCAGTACGTC. Translating gives CASREGVTYEQYV.

The chain carries TRBV19 and TRBJ2-7; 8 nucleotides line up with TRBD1. CDR3 length: 17 amino acids. Per the germline V gene, CDR1 is LNHDA and CDR2 is SQIVND (reference sequence). With 1 base clipped from V and 3 bases from J, the junction kept 11 bases outside the gene matches. This CDR3 reads CASSIARTGTQYYEQYF. DNA for the CDR3: TGTGCCAGTAGTATAGCCCGGACAGGGACACAATACTACGAGCAGTACTTC.

This clonotype was observed a handful of times. V usage is TRBV7-9 and J usage is TRBJ2-7; either TRBD1 or TRBD2 may supply D (5 bases each). Germline V gives CDR1 SEHNR, CDR2 FQNEAQ (reference sequence). Trimming left V 5 bases short and J 2 bases short, with 16 bases between. The CDR3 runs 15 residues. CDR3 nucleotide sequence: TGTGCCAGCAGCGGACCGGGACGGCTAACCTACGAGCAGTACTTC. Protein sequence: CASSGPGRLTYEQYF.